A single T cell receptor (beta chain) is shown here with its context. The target antigen is unknown. The data derive from a study of T cells in Graves' hyperthyroidism and ophthalmopathy. Study outcomes and limitations: Most expanded thyroid clonotypes above 0.001 recurred in blood.

The CDR3 consists of 15 residues. The V end lost 5 bases, the J end lost 3 bases, and 17 bases lay between the germline ends. Germline V gene sequence: CDR1 SGHNT, CDR2 YYREEE (reference sequence). Ophthalmopathy cases scored 3 or more on the Clinical Activity Score and 4 or more on NOSPECS grade, with duration below 3 months. Not enrolled were patients with uncontrolled infection, other autoimmune disease, pregnancy or lactation. The diagnoses drew upon clinical symptoms, serum thyroxine and TRAb, thyroid ultrasound and orbital computed tomography. Using RNA transcripts as the source, TCR beta CDR3 regions were amplified. The HTBI set primed first-round TCR CDR3 RT-PCR. TCRdb independently ran MiXCR on the multiplex PCR reads; one entry per CDR3 protein. The sample contains fewer than 550,000 distinct CDR3 sequences, approximately 25% of which appear only once.

The sequenced material came from blood. The chain combines TRBV5-4 with TRBJ1-1; D is possibly TRBD1 (6 bases). The source of this sequence is a woman in her twenties or thirties with Graves' ophthalmopathy. CDR3 nucleotides: TGTGCCAGCAGGAAACCAGGGGTCTGGGACACTGAAGCTTTCTTT. Amino acids: CASRKPGVWDTEAFF.